This T cell receptor beta chain came from a study of cytomegalovirus exposure and HLA in healthy donors. Findings and caveats of the study: The records held CMV serostatus as the only immune exposure information. Sequences of the TCR beta chain were said to predict the HLA-A and HLA-B alleles of most subjects accurately.

PCR was performed using 60 Vbeta and 13 Jbeta primers. The protocol was immunoSEQ multiplex PCR, while the TCRdb copy is restricted to in-frame clones and leaves out a portion. The sample carries about 90,000 clones, around 85% recorded once. As for the donors, each was a healthy bone marrow donor. Comments on this clone: What it recognizes is unknown.

The CDR3 consists of 14 residues. V was trimmed by 5 bases and J by 5 bases, leaving 15 bases between them. CDR1 SNHLY and CDR2 FYNNEI come from the germline V gene. The receptor was derived from a man younger than 35 in good health and CMV-seronegative. The V call is TRBV2, the J call TRBJ2-5, with D maybe TRBD2 (5 bases). The sample taken for sequencing was PBMCs. For the CDR3, the DNA is TGTGCCAGCAGTCCCGAGGGAAATTGGGAGACCCAGTACTTC. Encoded protein: CASSPEGNWETQYF.